This entry is about one T cell receptor (beta chain). The data belong to a study of blood T cell repertoires in COVID-19. At the level of the study: COVID-19 samples collected from the United States, Italy and Spain covered acute and convalescent phases. From T cells, B-cell-depleted T cells, or PBMCs came the material, which was cDNA or gDNA.

TCRdb's copy holds only in-frame clones and misses some; the assay was immunoSEQ multiplex PCR. The sample contains around 250,000 clones, around 83% of which appear only once. Trimming removed 0 bases from V and 6 bases from J; junction bases left unmatched: 7. Germline lookup yields CDR1 MNHEY and CDR2 SVGAGI. The CDR3 runs 15 residues. Sequencing was performed on peripheral blood. The V and J genes are TRBV6-5 and TRBJ1-2; 7 bases line up with TRBD1. The sequence derives from a woman under 30 with acute or convalescent COVID-19. The DNA for the CDR3 is TGTGCCAGCAGTTACTCGCGGAGGGGGCCGGATGGCTACACCTTC. It encodes CASSYSRRGPDGYTF.